These 11 T cell receptor beta chains originate from one sample sequenced in a study of shared clonotypes between healthy human individuals. Clones were read by immunoSEQ multiplex PCR, and TCRdb kept only the in-frame ones, dropping some. The sample shows 950,000 to 1,100,000 clones, about three quarters of them seen only once. The material sequenced was memory CD4+ T cells sorted from blood. As for subset: CD45RA-negative fraction. The receptor set was obtained from a man aged 18-30 years in good health.

This clone was detected a few times. V gene TRBV19 combines with J gene TRBJ2-7; D not resolved. This CDR3 spans 14 amino acids. Germline lookup yields CDR1 LNHDA and CDR2 SQIVND (reference sequence). V dropped 8 bases and J dropped 2 bases, with 16 bases sitting between them. The CDR3 is CASAPLDRTYEQYF. CDR3 coding DNA: TGTGCCAGTGCACCCCTCGACCGCACCTACGAGCAGTACTTC.

This clone has just one count. At the DNA level, this CDR3 is encoded by other sequences in the same sample as well. The rearrangement uses TRBV5-1 and TRBJ2-3; 9 bases agree with TRBD1. Germline CDR1 SGHRS, CDR2 YFSETQ. This CDR3 is built from 14 residues. After removal of 4 bases from V and 4 bases from J, the junction contained 4 bases not matched to a gene. Here the CDR3 reads CASSLGTGSDTQYF. The DNA for the CDR3 is TGCGCCAGCAGCCTCGGGACAGGGTCAGATACGCAGTATTTT.

Of note for this clone: A read error may produce the germline difference seen at one junction end. This sample includes further DNA sequences coding for the same CDR3. This chain uses TRBV6-1 with TRBJ1-4; D possibly corresponds to TRBD1 (5 bases). Looked up from germline, CDR1 is MNHNS and CDR2 is SASEGT. The CDR3 spans 14 residues. The CDR3 here is CASREGATNEKLFF. The DNA for the CDR3 is TGTGCCAGCAGAGAAGGGGCGACGAATGAAAAACTGTTTTTT.

The chain has TRBV6-5 and TRBJ2-5; 8 nucleotides agree with TRBD1. The CDR3 spans 15 residues. V gave up 4 bases and J gave up 5 bases; unmatched junction bases: 9. From germline, CDR1 is MNHEY and CDR2 SVGAGI. The CDR3 region has the DNA TGTGCCAGCAGTTCCTCAGGACAGGGTGCCGAGACCCAGTACTTC. It yields the protein CASSSSGQGAETQYF.

The chain combines TRBV6-6 with TRBJ1-3; unclear D gene. The CDR3 is 16 residues long. The V gene lost 4 bases and the J gene lost 4 bases, with 17 bases spanning the gap. Germline CDR1 reads MNHNY; CDR2 reads SVGAGI (reference sequence). This chain's CDR3 is CASSSIKGGKGNTIYF. CDR3 nucleotides: TGTGCCAGCAGTTCTATAAAGGGAGGGAAGGGAAACACCATATATTTT.

The chain is built from TRBV7-3 and TRBJ2-3; perhaps TRBD1 as D (5 bases). The V and J ends lost 3 bases and 5 bases respectively, with 15 bases between them. Germline lookup yields CDR1 SGHTA and CDR2 FQGTGA. The CDR3 extends over 15 amino acids. Here the CDR3 DNA reads TGTGCCAGCAGCTTCCTAAGGGGTCGATTAGATACGCAGTATTTT. Protein product: CASSFLRGRLDTQYF.

A word on this clone: This likely stems from a read error, as it lies one base from a far larger clone. The sample contains more than one DNA sequence encoding this CDR3. The chain recombines TRBV5-1 with TRBJ2-7; no firm D call. CDR1 and CDR2 from the germline V gene are SGHRS and YFSETQ. The CDR3 runs 11 residues. V lost 3 bases to trimming and J lost 3 bases, with 4 bases between them. This CDR3 reads CASSYSYEQYF. The CDR3, as DNA: TGCGCCAGCAGCTACAGCTACGAGCAGTACTTC.

This sequence joins TRBV27 and TRBJ1-2; no firm D call. The CDR3 covers 16 residues. Germline V gene sequence: CDR1 MNHEY, CDR2 SMNVEV (reference sequence). The V gene lost 3 bases and the J gene lost 2 bases, with 16 bases spanning the gap. The CDR3 loop reads CASSLSLLSGNYGYTF. The CDR3 DNA follows: TGTGCCAGCAGTTTGTCGCTCCTGAGTGGGAACTATGGCTACACCTTC.

As DNA, the CDR3 is TGCGCCAGCAGCCAGTCCCGGACTAGCCCCCATGAGCAGTTCTTC. As protein: CASSQSRTSPHEQFF. The chain joins TRBV4-3 to TRBJ2-1; 8 bases line up with TRBD2. Germline V CDR1 and CDR2: LGHNA, YSLEER. The CDR3 is 15 amino acids. Trimming at V came to 3 bases and at J to 8 bases, leaving 9 bases not matched to a gene.

The chain couples TRBV7-9 to TRBJ2-3; D remains unclear. V was clipped by 6 bases and J by 0 bases, with 13 bases between them. The CDR3 loop spans 15 amino acids. The germline CDR1 and CDR2 sequences are SEHNR and FQNEAQ (reference sequence). The CDR3 is CASSPLLGSTDTQYF. CDR3 bases: TGTGCCAGCAGTCCCCTCCTGGGGAGCACAGATACGCAGTATTTT. The entire variable domain, with the rest obtained from reference TRBV7-9 and TRBJ2-3, is as follows: DTGVSQNPRHKITKRGQNVTFRCDPISEHNRLYWYRQTLGQGPEFLTYFQNEAQLEKSRLLSDRFSAERPKGSFSTLEIQRTEQGDSAMYLCASSPLLGSTDTQYFGPGTRLTVL.

With respect to this clone: The sample holds other DNA sequences that translate to the same CDR3. This chain joins TRBV7-9 and TRBJ1-1; TRBD1 matches at 7 bases. Germline values: CDR1 SEHNR, CDR2 FQNEAQ (reference sequence). The CDR3 runs to 14 residues. With 1 base clipped from V and 9 bases from J, the junction kept 8 bases outside the gene matches. This CDR3 is CASSLGAGGYKAFF. CDR3 nucleotides: TGTGCCAGCAGCTTAGGCGCAGGGGGTTACAAAGCTTTCTTT.